These T cell receptor beta chains were read from a single sample in a study of blood T cell repertoires in COVID-19. Assay used: immunoSEQ multiplex PCR; TCRdb lists only in-frame clones, some missing. The sample records roughly 150,000 clones, around three quarters being singletons. Specimen: PBMCs or T cells enriched from blood (not recorded which). These receptor sequences come from a woman aged 70-85 years in a cohort exposed to, infected with or recovered from COVID-19 (not recorded which). Both conserved end residues are part of each CDR3. The order of the fields is D gene, J gene, V gene, clone size, CDR3 DNA, CDR3 protein. The D gene is left open where the match is weak. Size values are once, few and many counts, or a class for expanded clones, and some rows have none.

d_gene: TRBD2; j_gene: TRBJ2-7; v_gene: TRBV19; abundance: .; CDR3nt: TGTGCCAGTAGTTCCTCCGGACTAGCGGGAGGAAACGAGCAGTACTTC; CDR3aa: CASSSSGLAGGNEQYF
d_gene: .; j_gene: TRBJ2-3; v_gene: TRBV6-4; abundance: few; CDR3nt: TGTGCCAGCAGGGAGACTGCTAGCACAGATACGCAGTATTTT; CDR3aa: CASRETASTDTQYF
d_gene: TRBD2; j_gene: TRBJ2-1; v_gene: TRBV9; abundance: .; CDR3nt: TGTGCCAGCAGCTTCCTACCGGGGAGGGTAAATGAGCAGTTCTTC; CDR3aa: CASSFLPGRVNEQFF
d_gene: .; j_gene: TRBJ2-2; v_gene: TRBV11-1; abundance: .; CDR3nt: TGTGCCAGCAGCGAACGGACAGCAAACACCGGGGAGCTGTTTTTT; CDR3aa: CASSERTANTGELFF
d_gene: TRBD2; j_gene: TRBJ2-1; v_gene: TRBV5-6; abundance: .; CDR3nt: TGTGCCAGCAGCTCCCGAAAAGCGGGAGGGCCGTCCGATGAGCAGTTCTTC; CDR3aa: CASSSRKAGGPSDEQFF
d_gene: TRBD2; j_gene: TRBJ2-2; v_gene: TRBV3-1/TRBV3-2; abundance: .; CDR3nt: TGTGCCAGCAGCCAAGTCGTCACTAGCGGGAGGGCCCGGACCGGGGAGCTGTTTTTT; CDR3aa: CASSQVVTSGRARTGELFF
d_gene: TRBD1; j_gene: TRBJ2-2; v_gene: TRBV9; abundance: .; CDR3nt: TGTGCCAGCAGCGTAGAGGGGACAGGGGCCACCGGGGAGCTGTTTTTT; CDR3aa: CASSVEGTGATGELFF
d_gene: .; j_gene: TRBJ2-3; v_gene: TRBV29-1; abundance: .; CDR3nt: TGCAGCGTTGAACTAGGTCCAGGCGGGGATACGCAGTATTTT; CDR3aa: CSVELGPGGDTQYF
d_gene: .; j_gene: TRBJ2-3; v_gene: TRBV19; abundance: .; CDR3nt: TGTGCCAGTAGTAGCACGGTCATGGATACGCAGTATTTT; CDR3aa: CASSSTVMDTQYF
d_gene: TRBD1; j_gene: TRBJ2-7; v_gene: TRBV28; abundance: once; CDR3nt: TGTGCCAGCAACCTACCGCATGCATCCGCAGGGGGGCAGTACTTC; CDR3aa: CASNLPHASAGGQYF
d_gene: .; j_gene: TRBJ2-2; v_gene: TRBV11-2; abundance: .; CDR3nt: TGTGCCAGCAGCTTAGCCGGCCGAGGTCATCGTCGTGGGGAGCTGTTTTTT; CDR3aa: CASSLAGRGHRRGELFF
d_gene: TRBD2; j_gene: TRBJ2-7; v_gene: TRBV5-1; abundance: .; CDR3nt: TGCGCCAGCAGCACTGGTGGGACGGGAGGACTAGCGGGGCGCTACGAGCAGTACTTC; CDR3aa: CASSTGGTGGLAGRYEQYF
d_gene: .; j_gene: TRBJ1-2; v_gene: TRBV2; abundance: .; CDR3nt: TGTGCCAGCAGTGTTCGGGGGGCTGGCTACACCTTC; CDR3aa: CASSVRGAGYTF
d_gene: TRBD2; j_gene: TRBJ2-7; v_gene: TRBV6-2/TRBV6-3; abundance: .; CDR3nt: TGTGCCAGCAGTTACTTGCGGGGGTCCTACGAGCAGTACTTC; CDR3aa: CASSYLRGSYEQYF
d_gene: .; j_gene: TRBJ2-6; v_gene: TRBV7-2; abundance: few; CDR3nt: TGTGCCAGCAGCTTAGTCACATCTGGGGCCAACGTCCTGACTTTC; CDR3aa: CASSLVTSGANVLTF
d_gene: TRBD1; j_gene: TRBJ1-1; v_gene: TRBV19; abundance: .; CDR3nt: TGTGCCAGTAGTTTGGGACAGCAGAACACTGAAGCTTTCTTT; CDR3aa: CASSLGQQNTEAFF
d_gene: .; j_gene: TRBJ2-2; v_gene: TRBV7-2; abundance: .; CDR3nt: TGTGCCAGCAGCTTATGGAGCGGAGCCGCCACCGGGGAGCTGTTTTTT; CDR3aa: CASSLWSGAATGELFF
d_gene: TRBD2; j_gene: TRBJ2-3; v_gene: TRBV4-1; abundance: few; CDR3nt: TGCGCCAGCAATCCGGGAGGGAGGGTAGATACGCAGTATTTT; CDR3aa: CASNPGGRVDTQYF
d_gene: .; j_gene: TRBJ2-2; v_gene: TRBV12-3/TRBV12-4; abundance: .; CDR3nt: TGTGCCAGCAGTTTAGTACCGGTCGGGGAGCTGTTTTTT; CDR3aa: CASSLVPVGELFF
d_gene: .; j_gene: TRBJ1-5; v_gene: TRBV2; abundance: .; CDR3nt: TGTGCCAGCGGGGACTGGGGGCAGCCCCAGCATTTT; CDR3aa: CASGDWGQPQHF
d_gene: .; j_gene: TRBJ2-7; v_gene: TRBV7-8; abundance: .; CDR3nt: TGTGCCAGCAGCTTTGCGCTAAAGACAGGTTCGCAGTACTTC; CDR3aa: CASSFALKTGSQYF
d_gene: .; j_gene: TRBJ1-1; v_gene: TRBV11-3; abundance: .; CDR3nt: TGTGCCAGCAGCCCCCACGGGTTGGTTATTAGCGCTTTCTTT; CDR3aa: CASSPHGLVISAFF
d_gene: TRBD1; j_gene: TRBJ1-5; v_gene: TRBV7-2; abundance: .; CDR3nt: TGTGCCAGCAGCCCTGGACAGGGGGATCAGCCCCAGCATTTT; CDR3aa: CASSPGQGDQPQHF
d_gene: .; j_gene: TRBJ1-1; v_gene: TRBV28; abundance: .; CDR3nt: TGTGCCAGCAGCAGGGTTGTCACTGAAGCTTTCTTT; CDR3aa: CASSRVVTEAFF
d_gene: .; j_gene: TRBJ1-4; v_gene: TRBV28; abundance: few; CDR3nt: TGTGCCAGCAGTTTAAATGGGGCCACAACTAATGAAAAACTGTTTTTT; CDR3aa: CASSLNGATTNEKLFF
d_gene: .; j_gene: TRBJ2-5; v_gene: TRBV5-6; abundance: .; CDR3nt: TGTGCCAGCAGCCAACTCGACAGACAAGAGACCCAGTACTTC; CDR3aa: CASSQLDRQETQYF